Listed here is a single T cell receptor (beta chain). Its specificity is not known. The data belong to a study of T cell responses to AZD1222 COVID-19 vaccine. Study conclusions and caveats: Spike was spanned by vaccine-associated CD4 TCRs, which were dominant at 160-218 and 743-854. Baseline seropositivity characterized only a handful of AZD1222 recipients. Females made up more of the donors, who were largely white British, and clonal diversity may have come out too low.

Clones were sequenced by immunoSEQ multiplex PCR, and TCRdb holds only the in-frame ones, with some missing. This sample yields about 110,000 clones, of which roughly 84% are seen a single time; around 9.9% belongs to the top ten. The CDR3 has 13 residues. V lost 6 bases, J lost 5 bases, and 3 bases stayed unmatched. Looked up from germline, CDR1 is LGHNT and CDR2 is FRNRAP. This chain joins TRBV12-5 and TRBJ1-1; TRBD1 agrees at 10 bases. The sequences come from peripheral blood, collected on day 0 of AZD1222 vaccination. The receptor's source is an adult in good health. The CDR3 nucleotides are TGTGCTAGTGGGTGGGACAGGGGAACTGAAGCTTTCTTT. Translation gives CASGWDRGTEAFF.